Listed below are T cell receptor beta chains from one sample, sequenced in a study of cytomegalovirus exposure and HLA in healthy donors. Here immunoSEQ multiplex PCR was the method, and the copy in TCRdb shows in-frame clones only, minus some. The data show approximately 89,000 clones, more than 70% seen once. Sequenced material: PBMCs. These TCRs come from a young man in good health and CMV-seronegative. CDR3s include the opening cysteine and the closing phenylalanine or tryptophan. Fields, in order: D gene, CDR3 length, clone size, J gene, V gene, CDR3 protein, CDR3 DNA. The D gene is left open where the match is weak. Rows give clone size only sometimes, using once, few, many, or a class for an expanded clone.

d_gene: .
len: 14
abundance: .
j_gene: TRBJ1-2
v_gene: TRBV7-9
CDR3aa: CASSPLTGDYGYTF
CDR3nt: TGTGCCAGCAGCCCTCTGACAGGAGACTATGGCTACACCTTC

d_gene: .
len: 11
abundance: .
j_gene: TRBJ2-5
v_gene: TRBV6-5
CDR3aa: CASSYLETQYF
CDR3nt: TGTGCCAGCAGTTACCTGGAGACCCAGTACTTC

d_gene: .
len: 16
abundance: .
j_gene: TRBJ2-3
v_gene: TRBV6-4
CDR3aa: CASSDQPEGGTDTQYF
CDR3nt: TGTGCCAGCAGTGACCAACCCGAAGGGGGCACAGATACGCAGTATTTT

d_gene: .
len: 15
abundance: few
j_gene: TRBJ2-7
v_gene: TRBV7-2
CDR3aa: CASSLVSGQHGEQYF
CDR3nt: TGTGCCAGCAGCTTAGTGTCCGGACAGCACGGCGAGCAGTACTTC

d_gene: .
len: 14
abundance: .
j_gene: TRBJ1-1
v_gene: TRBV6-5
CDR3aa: CASSYGRGNTEAFF
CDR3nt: TGTGCCAGCAGTTACGGCCGTGGGAACACTGAAGCTTTCTTT

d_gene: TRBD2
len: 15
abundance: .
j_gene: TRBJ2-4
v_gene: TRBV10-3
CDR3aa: CAISETSGGNAIQYF
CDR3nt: TGTGCCATCAGTGAAACTAGCGGGGGGAATGCCATTCAGTACTTC

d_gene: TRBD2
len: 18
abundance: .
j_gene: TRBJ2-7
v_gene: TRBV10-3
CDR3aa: CAISVTGTSGTRSHEQYF
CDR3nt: TGTGCCATCAGTGTAACCGGGACTAGCGGGACCCGCTCCCACGAGCAGTACTTC

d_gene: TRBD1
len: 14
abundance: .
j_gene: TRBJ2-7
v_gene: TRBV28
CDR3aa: CASSYRGTDYEQYF
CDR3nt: TGTGCCAGCAGTTACAGGGGGACGGACTACGAGCAGTACTTC

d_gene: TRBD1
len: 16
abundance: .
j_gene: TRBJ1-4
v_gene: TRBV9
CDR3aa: CASSSGPQGADEKLFF
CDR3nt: TGTGCCAGCAGCTCCGGACCACAGGGGGCGGATGAAAAACTGTTTTTT

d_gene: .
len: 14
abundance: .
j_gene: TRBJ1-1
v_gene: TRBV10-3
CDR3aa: CAITRQEGITEAFF
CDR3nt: TGTGCCATCACCCGTCAGGAGGGGATCACTGAAGCTTTCTTT

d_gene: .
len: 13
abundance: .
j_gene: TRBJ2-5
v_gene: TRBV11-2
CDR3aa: CASSESLAETQYF
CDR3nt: TGTGCCAGCAGCGAATCCCTAGCAGAGACCCAGTACTTC

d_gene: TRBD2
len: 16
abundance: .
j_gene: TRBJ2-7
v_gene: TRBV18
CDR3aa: CASSMTGTSVGYEQYF
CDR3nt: TGTGCCAGCTCAATGACAGGGACTAGCGTCGGGTACGAGCAGTACTTC

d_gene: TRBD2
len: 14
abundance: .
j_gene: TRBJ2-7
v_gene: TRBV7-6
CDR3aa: CASSLSGGTYEQYF
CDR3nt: TGTGCCAGCAGCCTCTCGGGGGGAACCTACGAGCAGTACTTC

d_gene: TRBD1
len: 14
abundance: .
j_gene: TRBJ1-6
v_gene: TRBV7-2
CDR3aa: CASSLGTGGSPLHF
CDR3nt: TGTGCCAGCAGCTTAGGGACAGGGGGTTCACCCCTCCACTTT

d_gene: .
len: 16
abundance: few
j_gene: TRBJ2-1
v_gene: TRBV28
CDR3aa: CASSFVVGAQRNEQFF
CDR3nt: TGTGCCAGCAGTTTCGTTGTGGGGGCGCAGAGAAATGAGCAGTTCTTC

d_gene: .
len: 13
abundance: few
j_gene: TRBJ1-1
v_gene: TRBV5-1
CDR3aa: CASSAQPNTEAFF
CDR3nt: TGCGCCAGCAGCGCACAGCCGAACACTGAAGCTTTCTTT

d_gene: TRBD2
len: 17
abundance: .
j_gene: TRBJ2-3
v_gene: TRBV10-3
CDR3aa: CATGQATSGSGADTQYF
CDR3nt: TGTGCCACCGGGCAGGCGACTAGCGGGAGCGGTGCAGATACGCAGTATTTT

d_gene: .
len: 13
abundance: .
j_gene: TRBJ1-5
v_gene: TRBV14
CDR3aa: CASSQGGSQPQHF
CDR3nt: TGTGCCAGCAGCCAAGGGGGCAGTCAGCCCCAGCATTTT

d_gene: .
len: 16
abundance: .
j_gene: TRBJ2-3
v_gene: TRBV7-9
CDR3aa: CASSLVKTGSTDTQYF
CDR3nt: TGTGCCAGCAGCTTAGTCAAGACAGGCTCCACAGATACGCAGTATTTT

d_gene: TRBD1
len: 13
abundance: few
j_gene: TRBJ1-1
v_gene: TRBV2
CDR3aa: CASSGQGNTEAFF
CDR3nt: TGTGCCAGCAGTGGACAGGGGAACACTGAAGCTTTCTTT

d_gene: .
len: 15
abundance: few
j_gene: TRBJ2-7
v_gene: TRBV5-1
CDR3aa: CASSLGPIPNYEQYF
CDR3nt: TGCGCCAGCAGCTTGGGCCCCATACCTAATTACGAGCAGTACTTC

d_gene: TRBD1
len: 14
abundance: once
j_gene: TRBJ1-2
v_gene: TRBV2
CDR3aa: CASSIQGPNYGYTF
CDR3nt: TGTGCCAGCAGTATACAGGGGCCTAACTATGGCTACACCTTC

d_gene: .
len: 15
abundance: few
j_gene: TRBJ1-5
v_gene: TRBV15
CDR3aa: CATSKGDTLNQPQHF
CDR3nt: TGTGCCACCAGCAAAGGGGACACCCTCAATCAGCCCCAGCATTTT

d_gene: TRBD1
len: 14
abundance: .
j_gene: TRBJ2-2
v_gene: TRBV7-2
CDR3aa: CASSAGQGAGELFF
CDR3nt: TGTGCCAGCAGCGCGGGACAGGGCGCCGGGGAGCTGTTTTTT